This T cell receptor (beta chain) originates from a study of response to subunit inactivated influenza vaccine. MiXCR, applied by TCRdb to the RT-PCR reads, yields one record per CDR3 protein. The sample has about 800,000 distinct CDR3 sequences, roughly 20% seen once. Whole-study results and caveats: The study's authors posited that every seasonal influenza vaccination enlists few new T cells.

As for this clonotype: The target antigen is unknown.

Here the sequenced sample was PBMCs from blood, taken more than 4 days after vaccination. This TCR was recovered from a man aged 45-65 years who received an inactivated influenza vaccine.

The CDR3 DNA sequence: TGTGCCAGCAGTCGAAATGGTGGGTCTAAGGCACCCCTCCACTTT. Its translation: CASSRNGGSKAPLHF. This chain links TRBV7-2 with TRBJ1-6, with D unclear. The CDR3 covers 15 residues. Between the trimmed V and J ends, which lost 6 bases and 11 bases, there was a span of 20 bases. Germline CDR1 and CDR2: SGHTA and FQGNSA. The whole variable domain, filled in from reference TRBV7-2 and TRBJ1-6, reads GAGVSQSPSNKVTEKGKDVELRCDPISGHTALYWYRQSLGQGLEFLIYFQGNSAPDKSGLPSDRFSAERTGGSVSTLTIQRTQQEDSAVYLCASSRNGGSKAPLHFGNGTRLTVT.